This T cell receptor (beta chain) was identified during a study of shared clonotypes between healthy human individuals. On the study more broadly: CD8 memory received one plate per donor, CD8 naive two, CD4 memory three and CD4 naive three. The study's findings and limits: Despite large depth, sorted-subset datasets appeared incompletely sequenced. Non-shared clonotypes showed lower generation probabilities than clonotypes common to all four donors. Relative to memory subsets, naive subsets generally showed larger estimated richness.

Sequencing used immunoSEQ multiplex PCR; TCRdb keeps in-frame clones, though not all of them. The data contain 1.6 million or so clones, 96% of them singletons. The V and J ends lost 4 bases and 5 bases, in that order; junction bases with no gene match: 8. The CDR3 consists of 16 residues. Germline loops: CDR1 SGHTA, CDR2 FQGTGA. Note on this clone: What it recognizes is unknown.

The chain has TRBV7-3 and TRBJ2-1; 10 nucleotides line up with TRBD1. The source of this sequence is a man aged 25-45 years in good health. The sample consisted of naive CD4+ T cells sorted from blood. The sample's subset: CD45RA+ positively selected. The CDR3 is CASSSGPGTGDNEQFF. CDR3 nucleotides: TGTGCCAGCAGCTCCGGTCCCGGGACAGGGGACAATGAGCAGTTCTTC.